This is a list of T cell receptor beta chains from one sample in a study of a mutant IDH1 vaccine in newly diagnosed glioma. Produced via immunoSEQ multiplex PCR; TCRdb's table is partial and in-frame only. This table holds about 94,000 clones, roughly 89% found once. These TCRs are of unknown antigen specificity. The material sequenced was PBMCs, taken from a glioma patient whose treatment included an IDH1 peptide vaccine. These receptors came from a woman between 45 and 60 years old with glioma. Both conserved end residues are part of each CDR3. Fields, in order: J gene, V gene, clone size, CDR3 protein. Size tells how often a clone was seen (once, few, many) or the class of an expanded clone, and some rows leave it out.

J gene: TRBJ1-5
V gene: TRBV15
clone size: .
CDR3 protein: CATGNRGRGNQPQHF

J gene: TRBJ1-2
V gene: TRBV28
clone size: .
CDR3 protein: CASSPPGGPNYGYTF

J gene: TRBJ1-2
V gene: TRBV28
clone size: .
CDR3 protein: CASSLETYVYGYTF

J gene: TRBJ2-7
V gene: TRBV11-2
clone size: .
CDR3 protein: CASSLRDAAAYEQYF

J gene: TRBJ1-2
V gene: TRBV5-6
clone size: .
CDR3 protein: CASSDTGGNGYTF

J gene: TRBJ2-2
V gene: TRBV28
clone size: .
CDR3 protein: CASSLSYGLAGELFF

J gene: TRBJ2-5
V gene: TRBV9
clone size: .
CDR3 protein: CASSVTPTGGRETQYF

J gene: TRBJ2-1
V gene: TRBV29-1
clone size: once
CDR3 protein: CSHEATGSSYNEQFF

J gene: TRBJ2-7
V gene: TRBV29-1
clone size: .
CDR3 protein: CSAGGPSGRNVHEQYF

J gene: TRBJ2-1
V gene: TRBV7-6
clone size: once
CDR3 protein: CASSKGLAGENEQFF

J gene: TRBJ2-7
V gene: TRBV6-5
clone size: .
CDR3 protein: CASTRQGASEQYF

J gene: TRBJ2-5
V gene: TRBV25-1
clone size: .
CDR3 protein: CASSEYYGRGGQETQYF

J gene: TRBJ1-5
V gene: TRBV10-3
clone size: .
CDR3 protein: CAISGGNQPQHF

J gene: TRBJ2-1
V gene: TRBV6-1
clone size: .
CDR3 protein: CASSEGSLSYNEQFF

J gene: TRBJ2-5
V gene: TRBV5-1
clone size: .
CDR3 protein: CASGRGGVQETQYF

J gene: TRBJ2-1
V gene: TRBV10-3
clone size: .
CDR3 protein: CAISESLAGVTNEQFF

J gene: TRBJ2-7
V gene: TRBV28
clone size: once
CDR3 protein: CASSSSPVYEQYF